The 9 T cell receptor beta chains given below trace back to one sample, sequenced in a study of T-cell reconstitution after alpha-beta-depleted transplantation in children. A TCRbeta library incorporating unique molecular identifiers was prepared. TCRdb processed the PCR reads anew with MiXCR; each CDR3 protein has one entry. The table has just over 950,000 distinct CDR3 sequences, about 29% seen once. The material was PBMCs, mostly from graft donor cells, obtained 360 days after TCRalphabeta/CD19-depleted stem cell transplant. The source of these receptors is a boy in the first two years of life who had a stem cell transplant for SCID, so the T cells may come from the graft donor.

The CDR3 nucleotides read TGCAGCGTTGGGAGGACAGCGCTAAACATTAACTATGGCTACACCTTC. It encodes CSVGRTALNINYGYTF. J is TRBJ1-2 and V is TRBV29-1, with D possibly being TRBD1 (6 bases). This CDR3 contains 16 residues. Deletions cut 4 bases from V and 1 base from J, with 19 bases between. Germline V gene lookup returns CDR1 SQVTM and CDR2 ANQGSEA.

This clonotype was picked up a small number of times. The V call is TRBV6-2 or TRBV6-3, the J call TRBJ2-5, with unresolved D. The CDR3 has 12 amino acids. V dropped 9 bases and J dropped 1 base, with 9 bases sitting between them. CDR1 is MNHEY and CDR2 is SVGEGT in the germline V gene. CDR3 DNA sequence: TGTGCCAGTCGTCTAGGCCAAGAGACCCAGTACTTC. Protein sequence: CASRLGQETQYF.

This clonotype was found once. The chain carries TRBV18 and TRBJ2-6; maybe TRBD1 (6 bases). Trimming shortened V by 3 bases and J by 0 bases, and 9 bases separated the two germline ends. This CDR3 is 16 amino acids long. The germline CDR1 and CDR2 sequences are KGHSH and LQKENI. The CDR3 spells CASSPTGNSGANVLTF. CDR3 nucleotides: TGTGCCAGCTCACCCACAGGGAACTCTGGGGCCAACGTCCTGACTTTC.

This chain links TRBV10-3 with TRBJ2-7; 7 bases are a match to TRBD1. CDR3 length: 15 residues. Germline loops: CDR1 ENHRY, CDR2 SYGVKD. V lost 4 bases to trimming and J lost 2 bases; unmatched junction nucleotides: 8. CDR3 bases: TGTGCCATCAGTGCCGCCGGGACAGCTGCCTACGAGCAGTACTTC. Protein sequence: CAISAAGTAAYEQYF.

This clonotype was recorded a few times. The rearrangement joins TRBV19 to TRBJ2-1; D gene uncertain. Germline CDR1 LNHDA, CDR2 SQIVND (reference sequence). The CDR3 runs 13 residues. The V gene lost 5 bases and the J gene lost 1 base, with 6 bases spanning the gap. The CDR3: CASSVTSYNEQFF. For the CDR3, the DNA is TGTGCCAGTAGTGTCACATCCTACAATGAGCAGTTCTTC.

The chain employs TRBV5-5 and TRBJ1-1, with a weak D call TRBD1 (6 bases). V dropped 4 bases and J dropped 3 bases, with 16 bases sitting between them. There are 15 residues in the CDR3. Looked up from germline, CDR1 is SGHKS and CDR2 is YYEKEE (reference sequence). DNA for the CDR3: TGTGCCAGCAGCGGCCATCAGGGGCTGGACACTGAAGCTTTCTTT. This sequence encodes CASSGHQGLDTEAFF.

This clonotype occurred a few times. This chain uses TRBV6-6 with TRBJ1-1; no clear D. Germline V gene lookup returns CDR1 MNHNY and CDR2 SVGAGI (reference sequence). The V and J ends lost 0 bases and 4 bases respectively, with 6 bases between them. The length of the CDR3 is 13 residues. In DNA, the CDR3 is TGTGCCAGCAGTTACTCAGGGATCACTGAAGCTTTCTTT. Translating gives CASSYSGITEAFF.

The chain is built from TRBV15 and TRBJ2-3; D remains unclear. Trimming pared 5 bases from V and 4 bases from J, leaving 13 bases between. Germline CDR1 reads LNHNV; CDR2 reads YYDKDF (reference sequence). CDR3 length: 14 residues. The CDR3 DNA reads as TGTGCCACCAGCTCACGGACCTTCCCAGATACGCAGTATTTT. It codes for CATSSRTFPDTQYF.

This chain links TRBV11-2 with TRBJ2-3, with D perhaps given as TRBD1 or TRBD2 (5 bases each). V was trimmed by 6 bases and J by 5 bases, leaving 18 bases between them. Per the germline V gene, CDR1 is SGHAT and CDR2 is FQNNGV. CDR3 size: 15 residues. The chain's CDR3 is CASSHPWGMEDTQYF. The CDR3 DNA sequence: TGTGCCAGCAGTCATCCCTGGGGGATGGAAGATACGCAGTATTTT.